The TCR beta chain described here comes from a study of tumor-infiltrating lymphocytes in primary liver carcinoma. Findings and caveats of the study: Overlap between tumor regions exceeded overlap of tumor with adjacent tissue or blood.

Researchers generated TCR beta cDNA from around 0.55 ug of total RNA, relying on a constant-region primer. Investigators got TCR beta libraries out of three nested multiplex PCR rounds, done with slightly modified ARM-PCR. TRBV1-TRBV30 forward primers paired with a C-beta reverse primer drove the first two PCR rounds, around 9 cycles each. TCRdb recomputed calls from the multiplex PCR reads with MiXCR, one row per CDR3 protein. Among hundreds of thousands of distinct CDR3 sequences, 50% to 70% were seen once, and the ten largest hold roughly 9%. From germline, CDR1 is LGHNA and CDR2 YSLEER. There are 14 residues in the CDR3. V was trimmed by 0 bases and J by 7 bases, leaving 10 bases between them. This clonotype was detected ten times or more. Its antigen is not known. Germline DNA was also extracted, while the blood RNA originated from unsorted whole blood.

The sequencing sample was made of peripheral blood. The chain carries TRBV4-3 and TRBJ2-1; either TRBD1 or TRBD2 may fit D (5 bases each). The clonotype originates from a man in his forties or fifties with primary liver carcinoma and hepatitis B virus infection. The CDR3 DNA reads as TGCGCCAGCAGCCAAGAATTCAGGGAGAATGAGCAGTTCTTC. This encodes CASSQEFRENEQFF.